Listed below are T cell receptor beta chains from one sample, sequenced in a study of T cell responses to AZD1222 COVID-19 vaccine. The protocol was immunoSEQ multiplex PCR, while the TCRdb copy is restricted to in-frame clones and leaves out a portion. The table records roughly 100,000 clones, roughly 87% of them present only once. Specimen: peripheral blood, collected 28 days after the second AZD1222 dose. These receptors were taken from an adult who received the AZD1222 COVID-19 vaccine. Each CDR3 is given with its conserved first and last residue. The order of the fields is CDR3 protein, CDR3 DNA, clone size, V gene, D gene, J gene. The D gene is left open where the match is weak. Size values are once, few and many counts, or a class for expanded clones, and some rows have none.

CDR3: CASSQDLGTAVLYEQYF
DNA: TGTGCCAGCAGCCAAGATCTAGGGACAGCCGTACTCTACGAGCAGTACTTC
size: once
V: TRBV3-1/TRBV3-2
D: TRBD1
J: TRBJ2-7

CDR3: CATSRDRGGKYF
DNA: TGTGCCACCAGCAGAGATCGGGGGGGAAAGTACTTC
size: .
V: TRBV15
D: TRBD2
J: TRBJ2-7

CDR3: CASSEAEDRGYEQYF
DNA: TGTGCCAGCAGTGAAGCGGAGGACAGGGGGTACGAGCAGTACTTC
size: .
V: TRBV6-1
D: TRBD1
J: TRBJ2-7

CDR3: CASSTSGNQETQYF
DNA: TGTGCCAGCAGCACTAGCGGGAACCAAGAGACCCAGTACTTC
size: .
V: TRBV7-9
D: TRBD2
J: TRBJ2-5

CDR3: CASSLGQGLPQHF
DNA: TGTGCCAGCAGTCTTGGACAGGGCCTGCCCCAGCATTTT
size: .
V: TRBV12-3/TRBV12-4
D: TRBD1
J: TRBJ1-5

CDR3: CATSEGRHESQHF
DNA: TGTGCCACCAGTGAGGGACGGCATGAAAGTCAGCATTTT
size: .
V: TRBV24-1
D: .
J: TRBJ1-5

CDR3: CATSSWADYGYTF
DNA: TGTGCCACCAGCAGTTGGGCCGACTATGGCTACACCTTC
size: .
V: TRBV15
D: .
J: TRBJ1-2

CDR3: CASSLASGSLHSYEQYF
DNA: TGCGCCAGCAGCTTGGCTAGCGGGAGCTTACACTCCTACGAGCAGTACTTC
size: .
V: TRBV5-1
D: TRBD2
J: TRBJ2-7

CDR3: CASSLGGNGNQPQHF
DNA: TGCGCCAGCAGCTTAGGAGGGAACGGCAATCAGCCCCAGCATTTT
size: .
V: TRBV5-1
D: .
J: TRBJ1-5

CDR3: CASSYPGTRTNNEQFF
DNA: TGTGCCAGCAGTTACCCCGGGACTCGCACCAACAATGAGCAGTTCTTC
size: .
V: TRBV6-5
D: .
J: TRBJ2-1

CDR3: CASSVLGTGNTGELFF
DNA: TGTGCCAGCAGTGTCCTTGGGACTGGGAACACCGGGGAGCTGTTTTTT
size: .
V: TRBV9
D: .
J: TRBJ2-2

CDR3: CASSQDRSSGNTIYF
DNA: TGCGCCAGCAGCCAAGATCGGAGCTCTGGAAACACCATATATTTT
size: .
V: TRBV4-3
D: .
J: TRBJ1-3

CDR3: CASSFGTDQPQHF
DNA: TGTGCCAGCAGCTTCGGGACAGACCAGCCCCAGCATTTT
size: .
V: TRBV9
D: TRBD1
J: TRBJ1-5

CDR3: CASSPTREDTQYF
DNA: TGTGCCAGCTCACCAACTAGAGAAGATACGCAGTATTTT
size: .
V: TRBV18
D: .
J: TRBJ2-3

CDR3: CASSSWGQGAEYGYTF
DNA: TGTGCCAGCAGTTCCTGGGGACAGGGGGCTGAGTATGGCTACACCTTC
size: .
V: TRBV6-2/TRBV6-3
D: TRBD1
J: TRBJ1-2

CDR3: CASSQDIGGAWNTEAFF
DNA: TGTGCCAGCAGCCAAGATATCGGAGGGGCATGGAACACTGAAGCTTTCTTT
size: .
V: TRBV14
D: .
J: TRBJ1-1

CDR3: CASSSLGGADQPQHF
DNA: TGCGCCAGCAGCTCCTTGGGGGGGGCGGATCAGCCCCAGCATTTT
size: .
V: TRBV5-1
D: .
J: TRBJ1-5

CDR3: CASSLVLTSGGEDYNEQFF
DNA: TGTGCCAGCAGCTTAGTCCTGACTAGCGGGGGTGAAGACTACAATGAGCAGTTCTTC
size: .
V: TRBV7-9
D: TRBD2
J: TRBJ2-1

CDR3: CASSSPNRGRRQETQYF
DNA: TGTGCCAGCAGTAGTCCTAACAGGGGGCGCCGGCAAGAGACCCAGTACTTC
size: .
V: TRBV6-4
D: TRBD1
J: TRBJ2-5

CDR3: CASSHPDSYNYGYTF
DNA: TGTGCCAGCTCACACCCTGACAGTTACAACTATGGCTACACCTTC
size: .
V: TRBV18
D: .
J: TRBJ1-2

CDR3: CASKTSGSGDTQYF
DNA: TGTGCCAGCAAGACTAGCGGGAGTGGAGATACGCAGTATTTT
size: .
V: TRBV6-4
D: TRBD2
J: TRBJ2-3

CDR3: CASSFHRGAHNQPQHF
DNA: TGTGCCAGCAGTTTTCATCGAGGGGCTCACAATCAGCCCCAGCATTTT
size: .
V: TRBV28
D: .
J: TRBJ1-5

CDR3: CASRPTGLNTEAFF
DNA: TGTGCCAGCAGACCGACAGGATTGAACACTGAAGCTTTCTTT
size: .
V: TRBV5-4
D: .
J: TRBJ1-1

CDR3: CASSFKNTEAFF
DNA: TGTGCCAGTAGTTTCAAGAACACTGAAGCTTTCTTT
size: once
V: TRBV19
D: .
J: TRBJ1-1

CDR3: CASSVGEGWGNQPQHF
DNA: TGTGCCAGCAGCGTAGGAGAGGGTTGGGGCAATCAGCCCCAGCATTTT
size: few
V: TRBV9
D: .
J: TRBJ1-5

CDR3: CASSLKGWGGSTDTQYF
DNA: TGTGCCAGCAGTTTAAAGGGATGGGGGGGCTCCACAGATACGCAGTATTTT
size: .
V: TRBV28
D: .
J: TRBJ2-3

CDR3: CASRNRGFYGYTF
DNA: TGTGCCAGCAGAAACAGGGGGTTCTATGGCTACACCTTC
size: .
V: TRBV6-5
D: TRBD1
J: TRBJ1-2

CDR3: CASRPQGANSPLHF
DNA: TGTGCCAGCAGACCCCAGGGGGCTAATTCACCCCTCCACTTT
size: .
V: TRBV28
D: TRBD1
J: TRBJ1-6

CDR3: CASSISQGPWEQYF
DNA: TGCGCCAGCAGCATTTCACAGGGTCCTTGGGAGCAGTACTTC
size: .
V: TRBV5-1
D: .
J: TRBJ2-7

CDR3: CASSREAGTGVYGYTF
DNA: TGCGCCAGCAGCCGTGAAGCCGGGACAGGTGTCTATGGCTACACCTTC
size: .
V: TRBV4-3
D: TRBD1
J: TRBJ1-2